The rows below give T cell receptor beta chains drawn from one sample of a study of immune evolution from preneoplasia to lung adenocarcinoma. Sequencing was performed with immunoSEQ multiplex PCR; in TCRdb, only in-frame clones are kept and a portion is missing. The sample has some 3,900 clones, approximately 81% seen once. Sequenced sample: FFPE adjacent normal lung tissue. These receptors were taken from a person aged 70 to 85 with lung adenocarcinoma. Each CDR3 is given with its conserved first and last residue. Each record gives: D gene, V gene, J gene, clone size, CDR3 protein, CDR3 DNA. A D gene is named only where the DNA matches it firmly. Only some rows state a clone size, as once, few, many or a class for expanded clones.

-	TRBV4-1	TRBJ2-7	once	CASSQDRGYYEQYF	TGCGCCAGCAGCCAAGATCGCGGCTACTACGAGCAGTACTTC
-	TRBV25-1	TRBJ1-2	-	CASSDHNYGYTF	TGTGCCAGCAGTGATCACAACTATGGCTACACCTTC
-	TRBV11-3	TRBJ1-2	-	CASSTTANYGYTF	TGTGCCAGCAGCACAACAGCTAACTATGGCTACACCTTC
TRBD2	TRBV6-1	TRBJ2-1	-	CASSDSGFYNEQFF	TGTGCCAGCAGTGATAGCGGGTTCTACAATGAGCAGTTCTTC
-	TRBV7-3	TRBJ2-7	few	CASSYLSRYEQYF	TGTGCCAGCAGCTACCTGTCTCGCTACGAGCAGTACTTC
-	TRBV6-5	TRBJ2-3	-	CASSRTQRTDTQYF	TGTGCCAGCAGCAGGACCCAGAGGACAGATACGCAGTATTTT
TRBD2	TRBV4-2	TRBJ2-7	few	CASSQEPGLAGYEQYF	TGTGCCAGCAGCCAAGAACCTGGACTAGCCGGATACGAGCAGTACTTC
TRBD1	TRBV7-9	TRBJ2-7	few	CASSSSKPGQDGYEQYF	TGTGCCAGCAGCTCTTCTAAACCGGGACAGGACGGCTACGAGCAGTACTTC
-	TRBV11-3	TRBJ2-7	-	CASSSLPGTGSSYEQYF	TGTGCCAGCAGCTCCCTCCCCGGGACTGGGAGTTCCTACGAGCAGTACTTC
-	TRBV11-3	TRBJ2-7	-	CASSLRSSEQYF	TGTGCCAGCAGCTTAAGGTCAAGCGAGCAGTACTTC
TRBD2	TRBV4-1	TRBJ2-3	few	CASSKVGGGRSDTQYF	TGCGCCAGCAGCAAAGTGGGGGGAGGGCGCTCAGATACGCAGTATTTT
-	TRBV7-3	TRBJ2-1	-	CASSRQTLTHSEQFF	TGTGCCAGCAGCCGTCAAACCCTAACCCACTCTGAGCAGTTCTTC
-	TRBV5-6	TRBJ2-7	-	CASSLFGVGTATYEQYF	TGTGCCAGCAGCTTATTTGGCGTGGGGACCGCAACCTACGAGCAGTACTTC
-	TRBV11-1	TRBJ2-5	-	CASSRGTTQETQYF	TGTGCCAGCAGCCGTGGGACCACCCAAGAGACCCAGTACTTC
-	TRBV7-9	TRBJ1-2	-	CASSDGAYGYTF	TGTGCCAGCAGCGACGGAGCCTATGGCTACACCTTC
TRBD1	TRBV18	TRBJ2-5	few	CASSPKGTGGETQYF	TGTGCCAGCTCCCCCAAGGGAACAGGGGGAGAGACCCAGTACTTC
-	TRBV7-2	TRBJ2-7	-	CASSWGQLSYEQYF	TGTGCCAGCAGCTGGGGCCAACTCTCCTACGAGCAGTACTTC
TRBD1	TRBV7-8	TRBJ2-2	-	CASSKTPQGASGELFF	TGTGCCAGCAGCAAAACCCCACAGGGGGCCTCCGGGGAGCTGTTTTTT
-	TRBV7-6	TRBJ2-7	-	CASSLAEGSSYEQYF	TGTGCCAGCAGCTTAGCGGAGGGTAGCTCCTACGAGCAGTACTTC
TRBD1	TRBV6-5	TRBJ2-7	-	CASTYGQGAGEQYF	TGTGCCAGCACTTACGGGCAGGGGGCGGGGGAGCAGTACTTC
-	TRBV28	TRBJ1-2	once	CASGSLNYGYTF	TGTGCCAGCGGTTCCCTGAACTATGGCTACACCTTC
-	TRBV4-2	TRBJ1-5	-	CASSQDWSVPQPQHF	TGTGCCAGCAGCCAAGACTGGTCGGTACCTCAGCCCCAGCATTTT
-	TRBV7-8	TRBJ1-2	-	CASSSSPTDPTF	TGTGCCAGCAGCTCGAGCCCGACCGACCCCACCTTC
-	TRBV10-3	TRBJ1-1	-	CAISESDTGLNTEAFF	TGTGCCATCAGTGAGTCCGATACAGGATTGAACACTGAAGCTTTCTTT
TRBD2	TRBV27	TRBJ2-1	-	CASSFSGTNNEQFF	TGTGCCAGCAGTTTTAGCGGGACCAACAATGAGCAGTTCTTC
TRBD2	TRBV18	TRBJ2-3	-	CASSQTPAGGPQDTQYF	TGTGCCAGCTCTCAGACCCCAGCGGGAGGGCCTCAAGATACGCAGTATTTT
-	TRBV4-2	TRBJ2-7	-	CASSQDPGRPTYEQYF	TGTGCCAGCAGCCAAGATCCCGGGCGGCCCACCTACGAGCAGTACTTC
TRBD1	TRBV25-1	TRBJ2-1	once	CASSETGGSYNEQFF	TGTGCCAGCAGTGAAACAGGGGGCTCCTACAATGAGCAGTTCTTC
-	TRBV7-3	TRBJ2-1	few	CASSLGPPGDEQFF	TGTGCCAGCAGCCTGGGACCGCCGGGGGATGAGCAGTTCTTC
-	TRBV5-5	TRBJ1-4	-	CASRQEPWEEKLFF	TGTGCCAGCAGACAGGAGCCTTGGGAAGAAAAACTGTTTTTT
TRBD2	TRBV10-3	TRBJ2-3	-	CAISVSGTDTQYF	TGTGCCATCAGTGTTAGCGGGACAGATACGCAGTATTTT
-	TRBV6-1	TRBJ2-7	-	CASSEGQEGEQYF	TGTGCCAGCAGTGAGGGTCAGGAGGGCGAGCAGTACTTC
-	TRBV28	TRBJ1-2	once	CASRRLSNYGYTF	TGTGCCAGCAGAAGATTATCAAACTATGGCTACACCTTC
TRBD2	TRBV5-8	TRBJ2-5	few	CASSLAGRGTQETQYF	TGTGCCAGCAGCTTGGCCGGGCGGGGGACCCAAGAGACCCAGTACTTC
-	TRBV4-2	TRBJ2-7	-	CASSLNRDVTYEQYF	TGTGCCAGCAGCCTTAACCGGGACGTAACCTACGAGCAGTACTTC
-	TRBV28	TRBJ2-3	-	CASSSPPAHTDTQYF	TGTGCCAGCAGTTCACCCCCGGCTCACACAGATACGCAGTATTTT
-	TRBV19	TRBJ1-5	-	CASSRHGGGSSNQPQHF	TGTGCCAGTAGTCGCCACGGGGGGGGGAGTAGCAATCAGCCCCAGCATTTT
TRBD2	TRBV30	TRBJ2-7	-	CAWRDRAGVAFLKQYF	TGTGCCTGGAGGGATCGAGCGGGAGTGGCCTTTTTGAAGCAGTACTTC
-	TRBV5-1	TRBJ2-7	-	CASSRDIYEQYF	TGCGCCAGCAGCCGGGATATCTACGAGCAGTACTTC
-	TRBV11-3	TRBJ2-1	few	CASSSDGGSHEQFF	TGTGCCAGCAGCTCGGATGGAGGATCGCATGAGCAGTTCTTC
-	TRBV5-1	TRBJ2-7	once	CASSREPGRSSYEQYF	TGCGCCAGCAGCAGGGAGCCGGGACGGAGCTCCTACGAGCAGTACTTC
-	TRBV28	TRBJ1-1	-	CASSTHTVNTEAFF	TGTGCCAGCAGTACCCATACAGTGAACACTGAAGCTTTCTTT
-	TRBV5-6	TRBJ1-1	-	CASSLDQGATGAAFF	TGTGCCAGCAGCTTGGACCAGGGAGCTACGGGTGCAGCTTTCTTT
-	TRBV30	TRBJ2-5	-	CAWNSGQETQYF	TGTGCCTGGAATTCCGGCCAAGAGACCCAGTACTTC